A single sample is the source of the 2 T cell receptor beta chains below, sequenced in a study of blood T cells in healthy people across ages (dated by TCRdb to about 2015). Library generation was performed with 5' RACE. Sequencing took place on an Illumina HiSeq 2500. A second PCR of about 6 to 11 cycles was performed with a sample-barcoded 5' primer and a J-beta primer mix. TCRdb trimmed the raw reads at Q25, called clones with MiXCR and kept productive beta chains. Rows matching on CDR3 protein sequence are summarized as one entry with the most common DNA and genes. This sample holds under 800,000 distinct CDR3 sequences; roughly 45% were observed only once. The ten most abundant clones make up more than 20% of the sample. The material sequenced was blood. These receptor sequences come from an older woman in good health.

Details on this clonotype: Germline and junction disagree at one end, which may indicate a read error. The gene calls are TRBV3-1 and TRBJ2-7; possibly TRBD1 for D (6 bases). Per the germline V gene, CDR1 is LGHDT and CDR2 is YNNKEL (reference sequence). This CDR3 spans 15 amino acids. CDR3 bases: TGTGCCGGCAGCCCTAACAGGGAAGGGTCCTACGAGCAGTACTTC. Its translation is CAGSPNREGSYEQYF.

The chain couples TRBV5-1 to TRBJ2-3; a weak D match, TRBD1 (6 bases). The V gene's germline CDR1 is SGHRS and CDR2 YFSETQ. The CDR3 loop spans 14 amino acids. Trimming pared 5 bases from V and 1 base from J, leaving 11 bases between. The CDR3 DNA follows: TGCGCCAGCAGTACGGCAGGGGGCACAGATACGCAGTATTTT. Its protein is CASSTAGGTDTQYF.